This T cell receptor beta chain came from a study of control samples from healthy donors and cancer patients. Assay used: immunoSEQ multiplex PCR; TCRdb lists only in-frame clones, some missing. The data show 90,000 to 100,000 clones, 88% seen once. The TCR originated in a woman in her seventies in good health. What was sequenced was blood.

For the CDR3, the DNA is TGCAGCGTAGGGGACAGGGTTCAGACCCAGTACTTC. It is translated as CSVGDRVQTQYF. V gene TRBV29-1 combines with J gene TRBJ2-5; 9 bases are a match to TRBD1. The germline gives CDR1 SQVTM, CDR2 ANQGSEA. V shed 6 bases and J 6 bases; nucleotides not matched to a gene: 5. The CDR3 extends over 12 amino acids.